This T cell receptor (beta chain) derives from a study of technical replicates of blood from a few donors. Sequencing was performed with immunoSEQ multiplex PCR; in TCRdb, only in-frame clones are kept and a portion is missing. The repertoire consists of under 85,000 clones, with approximately 93% occurring once and the leading ten covering 0.37%. This CDR3 has 16 amino acids. Losses at the gene ends were 8 bases for V and 6 bases for J; bases not matched to a gene: 15. The germline gives CDR1 SGHVS, CDR2 FQNEAQ. This TCR was sampled from a human donor in good health. The sequencing sample was made of T cells isolated from PBMCs. This chain joins TRBV7-8 and TRBJ2-3; 9 bases are shared with TRBD2. CDR3 residues: CASGAQGGRALDTQYF. The CDR3 DNA follows: TGTGCCAGCGGCGCTCAGGGCGGGAGGGCCTTGGATACGCAGTATTTT.